This entry features one T cell receptor beta chain sequence. This CDR3 comprises 16 residues. The V gene lost 4 bases and the J gene lost 2 bases, with 12 bases spanning the gap. Per germline, CDR1 MNHNS and CDR2 SASEGT. The sample is drawn from a study of blood T cell repertoires in COVID-19. Study overall: Italy, Spain and the United States were the sources of the convalescent and acute COVID-19 samples. The cDNA or gDNA used as material had been derived from T cells, B-cell-depleted T cells, or PBMCs.

In the authors' methods: Nucleated cell number was recorded as an estimate derived from reference gene primer amplification. Only in-frame clones appear in the TCRdb table, and some are missing; sequencing was by immunoSEQ multiplex PCR. V and J calls and clone size are those listed in that table; D and trimming were worked out from the DNA. The profile covers 150,000 to 200,000 clones, with approximately 86% appearing a single time and more than 8% taken by the ten largest. The specimen sequenced was peripheral blood. The gene calls are TRBV6-1 and TRBJ2-6, with D perhaps TRBD2 (5 bases). The sequence came from a woman older than 75 with acute or convalescent COVID-19. The CDR3 DNA reads as TGTGCCAGCAGTGGGTGGGGAGCCCCTGGGGCCAACGTCCTGACTTTC. The encoded protein is CASSGWGAPGANVLTF.